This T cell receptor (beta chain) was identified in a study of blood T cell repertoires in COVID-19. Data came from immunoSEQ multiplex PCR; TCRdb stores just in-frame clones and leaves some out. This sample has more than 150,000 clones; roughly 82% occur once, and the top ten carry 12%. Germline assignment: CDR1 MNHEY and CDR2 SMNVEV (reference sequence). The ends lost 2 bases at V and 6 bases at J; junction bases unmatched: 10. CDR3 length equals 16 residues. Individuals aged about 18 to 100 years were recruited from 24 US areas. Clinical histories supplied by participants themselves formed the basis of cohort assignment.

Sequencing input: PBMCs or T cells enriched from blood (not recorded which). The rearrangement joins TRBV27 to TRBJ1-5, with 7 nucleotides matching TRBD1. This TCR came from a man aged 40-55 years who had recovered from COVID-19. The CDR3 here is CASSLEGASVSQPQHF. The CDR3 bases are TGTGCCAGCAGTTTAGAGGGGGCGAGTGTCAGTCAGCCCCAGCATTTT.